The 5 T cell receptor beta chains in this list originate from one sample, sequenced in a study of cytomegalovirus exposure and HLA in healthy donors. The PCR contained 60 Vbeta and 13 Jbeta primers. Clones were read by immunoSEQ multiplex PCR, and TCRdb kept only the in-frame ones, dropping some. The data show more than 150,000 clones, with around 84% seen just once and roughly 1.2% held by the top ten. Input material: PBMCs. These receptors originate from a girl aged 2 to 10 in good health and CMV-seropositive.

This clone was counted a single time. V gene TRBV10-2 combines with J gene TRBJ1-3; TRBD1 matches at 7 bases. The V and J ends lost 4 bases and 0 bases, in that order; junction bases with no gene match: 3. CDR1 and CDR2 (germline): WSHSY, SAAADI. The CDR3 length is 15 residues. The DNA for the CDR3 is TGCGCCAGCAGTGCGACAGGGCTCTCTGGAAACACCATATATTTT. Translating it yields CASSATGLSGNTIYF.

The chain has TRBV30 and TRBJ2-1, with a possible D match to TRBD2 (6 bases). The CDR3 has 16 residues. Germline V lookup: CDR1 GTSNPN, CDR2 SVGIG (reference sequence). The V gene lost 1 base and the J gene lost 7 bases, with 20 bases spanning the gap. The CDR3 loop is CAWSGTGTPGWNEQFF. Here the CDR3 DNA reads TGTGCCTGGAGTGGGACCGGGACTCCCGGTTGGAATGAGCAGTTCTTC. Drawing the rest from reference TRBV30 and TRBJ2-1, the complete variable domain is SQTIHQWPATLVQPVGSPLSLECTVEGTSNPNLYWYRQAAGRGLQLLFYSVGIGQISSEVPQNLSASRPQDRQFILSSKKLLLSDSGFYLCAWSGTGTPGWNEQFFGPGTRLTVL.

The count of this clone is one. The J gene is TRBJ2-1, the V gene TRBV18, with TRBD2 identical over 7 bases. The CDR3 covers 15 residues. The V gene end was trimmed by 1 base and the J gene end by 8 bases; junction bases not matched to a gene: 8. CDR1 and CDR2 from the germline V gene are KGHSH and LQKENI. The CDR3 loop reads CASSPQMRETDEQFF. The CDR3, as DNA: TGTGCCAGCTCACCACAAATGCGGGAGACGGATGAGCAGTTCTTC.

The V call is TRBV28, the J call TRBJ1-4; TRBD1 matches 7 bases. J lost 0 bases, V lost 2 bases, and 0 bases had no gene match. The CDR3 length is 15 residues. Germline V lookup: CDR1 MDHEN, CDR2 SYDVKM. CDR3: CASSLDRATNEKLFF. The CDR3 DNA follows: TGTGCCAGCAGTTTAGACAGGGCAACTAATGAAAAACTGTTTTTT. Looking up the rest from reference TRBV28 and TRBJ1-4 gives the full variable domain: DVKVTQSSRYLVKRTGEKVFLECVQDMDHENMFWYRQDPGLGLRLIYFSYDVKMKEKGDIPEGYSVSREKKERFSLILESASTNQTSMYLCASSLDRATNEKLFFGSGTQLSVL.

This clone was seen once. In DNA form, the CDR3 reads TGTGCCAGCAACCGACAGAACTCTGGGGCCAACGTCCTGACTTTC. Protein product: CASNRQNSGANVLTF. This rearrangement joins TRBV28 to TRBJ2-6; D perhaps matches TRBD1 (5 bases). The germline CDR1 and CDR2 sequences are MDHEN and SYDVKM. Trimming shortened V by 7 bases and J by 0 bases, and 10 bases separated the two germline ends. This CDR3 has 15 residues.